These 25 T cell receptor beta chains came from one sample sequenced in a study of vaccination and CD4 T cells after COVID-19. An Oncomine TCR Beta short-read assay was used to sequence the DNA from cultured CD4+ T cells. One entry per CDR3 protein results from TCRdb running MiXCR on the PCR reads. The sample holds around 15,000 distinct CDR3 sequences, about half seen once. As for time point: late sampling 161 to 241 days after vaccination in a few convalescent patients. Documented treatment: approximately 11-day PBMC culture with coronavirus spike peptide pools or control peptides (ViraFEST assay). These TCRs are of unknown antigen specificity. The input for sequencing was CD4+ T cells from blood, cultured in vitro, taken about 7 months after SARS-CoV-2 vaccination. The receptors come from a human donor who had recovered from COVID-19.

The chain uses TRBV10-3 and TRBJ2-3; the match to TRBD2 covers 13 bases. J gave up 4 bases and V 10 bases, and 5 bases lay outside the gene matches. Germline V CDR1 and CDR2: ENHRY, SYGVKD. CDR3 length: 14 residues. The CDR3 DNA reads TGTGCCACCGAGACTAGCGGGGGGCCAGATACGCAGTATTTT. This sequence encodes CATETSGGPDTQYF.

The chain is built from TRBV28 and TRBJ2-3; 7 bases fit TRBD1. Germline loops: CDR1 MDHEN, CDR2 SYDVKM. CDR3 length equals 15 residues. V dropped 4 bases and J dropped 2; count of bases not matched to a gene: 6. CDR3 sequence reads: CASSYRGRATDTQYF. In DNA form, the CDR3 reads TGTGCCAGCAGTTACAGGGGTCGCGCCACAGATACGCAGTATTTT.

The sample holds a few counts of this clonotype. The rearrangement joins TRBV19 to TRBJ1-6; D is unresolved. In germline, CDR1 is LNHDA, CDR2 SQIVND (reference sequence). Trimming took off 5 bases at V and 0 bases at J, with 5 bases between the two ends. This CDR3 region has 14 residues. The CDR3 is CASSFSSYNSPLHF. CDR3 DNA: TGTGCCAGTAGTTTCAGCTCCTATAATTCACCCCTCCACTTT.

V is TRBV7-2 and J is TRBJ2-1, with D maybe TRBD1 (6 bases). Germline V gene sequence: CDR1 SGHTA, CDR2 FQGNSA. This CDR3 has 13 residues. V was pared by 4 bases and J by 6 bases, with 10 bases between. The CDR3 DNA is TGTGCCAGCAGCTATGGACAGTTCAATGAGCAGTTCTTC. Its translation is CASSYGQFNEQFF.

This chain links TRBV10-3 with TRBJ1-1; 11 bases map to TRBD1. The CDR3 length is 12 residues. Germline assignment: CDR1 ENHRY and CDR2 SYGVKD. The trim removed 9 bases at V and 5 bases at J, leaving 2 bases unmatched. The CDR3 nucleotides read TGTGCCATTAGGGACAGGGGGACTGAAGCTTTCTTT. Translated, it gives CAIRDRGTEAFF.

The chain uses TRBV7-9 and TRBJ2-3; TRBD1 or TRBD2 may be the D gene (5 bases each). Germline-derived CDR1 and CDR2 are SEHNR and FQNEAQ (reference sequence). The CDR3 spans 16 residues. V lost 5 bases, J lost 2 bases, and 17 bases lay in between. CDR3 nucleotides: TGTGCCAGCAGCCAGGGAGTGTTTAGCGACACAGATACGCAGTATTTT. Translated, it gives CASSQGVFSDTDTQYF.

The sample holds a few counts of this clonotype. The rearrangement links TRBV6-1 to TRBJ2-1; 12 bases align to TRBD2. The CDR3 is made up of 15 amino acids. V was pared by 5 bases and J by 7 bases, with 6 bases of the junction left unmatched. Germline V gives CDR1 MNHNS, CDR2 SASEGT. CDR3 sequence reads: CASSPGTSGLNEQFF. The CDR3 coding sequence is TGTGCCAGCAGTCCCGGGACTAGCGGGCTAAATGAGCAGTTCTTC.

This clonotype was detected a few times. The chain couples TRBV7-9 to TRBJ1-1; D unclear. This CDR3 has 13 residues. The germline V gene has CDR1 SEHNR and CDR2 FQNEAQ (reference sequence). V shed 5 bases and J shed 1 base, with 8 bases lying between them. CDR3 protein: CASSLQWNTEAFF. CDR3 sequence (DNA): TGTGCCAGCAGCCTTCAATGGAACACTGAAGCTTTCTTT.

The rearrangement joins TRBV5-4 to TRBJ2-5; 8 bases align to TRBD1. Germline-derived CDR1 and CDR2 are SGHNT and YYREEE (reference sequence). Trimming at V came to 4 bases and at J to 1 base, leaving 6 bases not matched to a gene. The CDR3 is 15 amino acids. The CDR3 reads CASSLIDRGQETQYF. In nucleotides, the CDR3 is TGTGCCAGCAGCCTAATAGACAGGGGCCAAGAGACCCAGTACTTC.

This chain links TRBV7-3 with TRBJ1-6, with D perhaps matching TRBD1 (5 bases). Germline V gene data show CDR1 as SGHTA and CDR2 as FQGTGA. CDR3 size: 15 residues. V lost 5 bases to trimming and J lost 8 bases, with 16 bases between them. CDR3: CASSLVRDGYSPLHF. For the CDR3, the DNA is TGTGCCAGCAGCCTCGTCCGGGACGGATATTCACCCCTCCACTTT.

This clonotype was picked up a small number of times. CDR3 loop: CATSRGTRGNTGELFF. In nucleotides, the CDR3 is TGTGCCACCAGCAGAGGAACCAGGGGGAACACCGGGGAGCTGTTTTTT. The J gene is TRBJ2-2, the V gene TRBV15; TRBD1 might be the D (6 bases). V was trimmed by 1 base and J by 1 base, leaving 10 bases between them. The CDR3 is 16 residues long. In germline, CDR1 is LNHNV, CDR2 YYDKDF (reference sequence).

V is TRBV7-3 and J is TRBJ2-3; maybe TRBD2 (5 bases). V was clipped by 6 bases and J by 6 bases, with 10 bases between them. Germline V CDR1 and CDR2: SGHTA, FQGTGA. The CDR3 covers 12 residues. The DNA of the CDR3 is TGTGCCAGCAGTTTGACGGGGGATACGCAGTATTTT. Protein product: CASSLTGDTQYF.

The V call is TRBV7-8, the J call TRBJ2-3; D possibly corresponds to TRBD2 (6 bases). V was shortened by 1 base and J by 2 bases, with 13 bases between the two germline ends. Germline lookup yields CDR1 SGHVS and CDR2 FQNEAQ. This CDR3 comprises 16 residues. The CDR3 DNA sequence: TGTGCCAGCAGCTTAGTCGTGACTAGAAACACAGATACGCAGTATTTT. Protein: CASSLVVTRNTDTQYF.

This chain joins TRBV5-4 and TRBJ2-5; a possible D gene is TRBD2 (6 bases). V lost 2 bases and J 1 base, leaving 12 bases between the germline ends. The CDR3 has 15 amino acids. Germline CDR1 SGHNT, CDR2 YYREEE (reference sequence). CDR3 in amino acids: CASSLGQAGQETQYF. DNA for the CDR3: TGTGCCAGCAGCTTAGGTCAAGCGGGCCAAGAGACCCAGTACTTC.

This sequence joins TRBV18 and TRBJ1-2; D might be TRBD1 (5 bases). The CDR3 runs to 13 residues. Germline CDR1 reads KGHSH; CDR2 reads LQKENI. With 4 bases removed from V and 5 bases from J, the gap between germline ends came to 11 bases. The CDR3 sequence: CASSLGEEYGYTF. CDR3 coding DNA: TGTGCCAGCTCACTGGGGGAGGAGTATGGCTACACCTTC.

J is TRBJ1-5 and V is TRBV6-4, with 9 bases identical to TRBD1. The V gene's germline CDR1 is MRHNA and CDR2 SNTAGT. CDR3 length: 18 residues. J gave up 4 bases and V 6 bases, and 16 bases lay outside the gene matches. The CDR3 DNA reads TGTGCCAGCAGAACCGGGACAGGGCTGATCTTCTGGAATCAGCCCCAGCATTTT. It codes for CASRTGTGLIFWNQPQHF.

This clonotype has just a few counts. V usage is TRBV19 and J usage is TRBJ2-7, with 7 bases aligning to TRBD1. The junction had 6 bases not matched to a gene; V was cut back by 4 bases and J by 0 bases. The V gene's germline CDR1 is LNHDA and CDR2 SQIVND (reference sequence). The CDR3 is 15 amino acids. CDR3 protein: CASSKTGDSSYEQYF. Written as DNA, the CDR3 is TGTGCCAGTAGTAAAACAGGGGATAGCTCCTACGAGCAGTACTTC. The full variable domain, in which reference TRBV19 and TRBJ2-7 provide the parts outside the CDR3, is DGGITQSPKYLFRKEGQNVTLSCEQNLNHDAMYWYRQDPGQGLRLIYYSQIVNDFQKGDIAEGYSVSREKKESFPLTVTSAQKNPTAFYLCASSKTGDSSYEQYFGPGTRLTVT.

The chain has TRBV7-6 and TRBJ2-7; the match to TRBD2 covers 8 bases. With 1 base clipped from V and 0 bases from J, the junction kept 17 bases outside the gene matches. Per germline, CDR1 SGHVS and CDR2 FNYEAQ. The CDR3 totals 20 residues. The CDR3 is CASSLDLSRGSGIYSYEQYF. The CDR3 DNA follows: TGTGCCAGCAGCTTAGATTTGTCCCGAGGTAGCGGGATATACTCCTACGAGCAGTACTTC.

The chain recombines TRBV24-1 with TRBJ2-1; the D gene is possibly TRBD2 (5 bases). The V end was cut by 3 bases, the J end by 2 bases, with 13 bases between. The CDR3 loop spans 16 amino acids. Germline V CDR1 and CDR2: KGHDR, SFDVKD. The CDR3 DNA sequence: TGTGCCACCAGTGATAAGGACGGACTCCCCTACAATGAGCAGTTCTTC. The encoded protein is CATSDKDGLPYNEQFF.

The V and J genes are TRBV7-2 and TRBJ1-1; D remains unclear. Per the germline V gene, CDR1 is SGHTA and CDR2 is FQGNSA. V dropped 1 base and J dropped 12 bases, with 9 bases sitting between them. This CDR3 is 11 amino acids long. CDR3 DNA: TGTGCCAGCAGCTTAGTCGGCCCTTCTTTCTTT. Translation: CASSLVGPSFF.

The J gene is TRBJ1-6, the V gene TRBV27, with a weak D call TRBD1 (6 bases). Germline values: CDR1 MNHEY, CDR2 SMNVEV (reference sequence). There are 18 residues in the CDR3. V was clipped by 6 bases and J by 3 bases, with 21 bases between them. The CDR3 region has the DNA TGTGCCAGCAGCCCGGGCAGGGGCCACTTGTACTATAATTCACCCCTCCACTTT. Translation gives CASSPGRGHLYYNSPLHF.

The sample holds a few counts of this clonotype. V gene TRBV7-6 combines with J gene TRBJ2-1; TRBD2 matches 9 bases. The CDR3 totals 15 residues. Germline lookup yields CDR1 SGHVS and CDR2 FNYEAQ. Trimming cost V 0 bases and J 5 bases; bases outside gene matches: 2. This CDR3 reads CASSLAASGDNEQFF. CDR3 DNA: TGTGCCAGCAGCTTAGCGGCTAGCGGGGACAATGAGCAGTTCTTC.

V usage is TRBV5-4 and J usage is TRBJ2-5; 12 nucleotides align to TRBD2. The CDR3 length is 14 residues. Germline CDR1 SGHNT, CDR2 YYREEE (reference sequence). V was pared by 4 bases and J by 5 bases, with 3 bases of the junction left unmatched. The CDR3 is CASSRTSGVETQYF. CDR3 sequence (DNA): TGTGCCAGCAGCCGGACTAGCGGGGTGGAGACCCAGTACTTC. Full variable domain (rest looked up from reference TRBV5-4 and TRBJ2-5): ETGVTQSPTHLIKTRGQQVTLRCSSQSGHNTVSWYQQALGQGPQFIFQYYREEENGRGNFPPRFSGLQFPNYSSELNVNALELDDSALYLCASSRTSGVETQYFGPGTRLLVL.

The V and J genes are TRBV12-3 or TRBV12-4 and TRBJ1-6, with TRBD1 matching 8 bases. The CDR3 consists of 15 residues. Germline trimming cut 6 bases from V and 8 bases from J; bases unmatched to any gene: 9. In nucleotides, the CDR3 is TGTGCCAGCAGGGGCCGTGACAGGGGTTATTCACCCCTCCACTTT. It encodes CASRGRDRGYSPLHF.

This chain joins TRBV20-1 and TRBJ1-2; D is possibly TRBD1 (5 bases). The germline V gene encodes CDR1 DFQATT and CDR2 SNEGSKA (reference sequence). CDR3 length: 11 amino acids. V was cut by 5 bases and J by 5 bases, with 9 bases left in between. CDR3 sequence: CSAWQGYGYTF. Here the CDR3 DNA reads TGCAGTGCTTGGCAGGGTTATGGCTACACCTTC.